This TCR beta chain was profiled in a study of blood T cell repertoires in COVID-19. Study-level information: There were acute and convalescent COVID-19 samples, and they came from the United States, Italy and Spain. Sources were T cells, B-cell-depleted T cells, or PBMCs; the material itself was cDNA or gDNA.

Germline V gene sequence: CDR1 SGDLS, CDR2 YYNGEE. CDR3 length: 14 amino acids. Trimming shortened V by 0 bases and J by 0 bases, and 4 bases separated the two germline ends. Authors' data handling: Reference gene primer amplification gave nucleated cell count estimates. Assay used: immunoSEQ multiplex PCR; TCRdb lists only in-frame clones, some missing. The V and J calls and clone size are taken from that table; D and trimming were inferred from the DNA. The table records about 280,000 clones, 70% to 90% of them present only once. The sequence came from a man in his late teens or twenties with active or convalescent COVID-19. The J gene is TRBJ2-1, the V gene TRBV9; the D is unclear. Sample: peripheral blood. CDR3 region: CASSVVGSYNEQFF. The CDR3 DNA sequence: TGTGCCAGCAGCGTAGTCGGCTCCTACAATGAGCAGTTCTTC.